Sequencing of this T cell receptor (beta chain) was carried out in a study of human T cells and chemical hapten exposure. Looking at the study overall: Epicutaneous patch tests delivered 0.01% DPC to the upper back, with evaluation at 6 days. Study-level results: Donors in the study had alopecia, meaning their immune response may differ from healthy people's. Patch test score was positively correlated with the counts of PT1 expanded TCRs.

This clonotype was counted many times. Its matching antigen is unknown. TCRdb independently ran MiXCR on the RACE reads; one entry per CDR3 protein. The repertoire holds about 120,000 distinct CDR3 sequences, with approximately 15% as singletons. This CDR3 region has 10 residues. V was clipped by 6 bases and J by 13 bases, with 15 bases between them. Per the germline V gene, CDR1 is SQVTM and CDR2 is ANQGSEA. Documented time point: pre-sensitization, week 0. Treatment meaning: therapeutic diphenylcyclopropenone sensitization with weekly scalp DPC. The template was total RNA from unfractionated whole blood.

The source was whole blood, collected in connection with sensitization to the hapten diphenylcyclopropenone (DPC). This clonotype originated in a young woman with alopecia areata. Some clones in this sample may be carry-over from other donors' samples. This chain links TRBV29-1 with TRBJ1-2, with D hard to call. CDR3 amino acids: CSVRGDRPTF. The CDR3, as DNA: TGCAGCGTCAGAGGCGATAGACCCACCTTC.